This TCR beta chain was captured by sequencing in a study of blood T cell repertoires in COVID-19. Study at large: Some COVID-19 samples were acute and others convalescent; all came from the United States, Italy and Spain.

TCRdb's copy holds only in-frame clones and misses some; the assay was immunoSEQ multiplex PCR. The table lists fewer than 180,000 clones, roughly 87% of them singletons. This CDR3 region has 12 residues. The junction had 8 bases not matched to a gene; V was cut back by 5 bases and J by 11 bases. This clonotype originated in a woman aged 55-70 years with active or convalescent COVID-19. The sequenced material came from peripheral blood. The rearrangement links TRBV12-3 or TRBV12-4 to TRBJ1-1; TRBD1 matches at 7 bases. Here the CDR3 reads CASSPTGLVAFF. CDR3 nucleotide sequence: TGTGCCAGCAGTCCGACAGGGCTGGTGGCTTTCTTT.